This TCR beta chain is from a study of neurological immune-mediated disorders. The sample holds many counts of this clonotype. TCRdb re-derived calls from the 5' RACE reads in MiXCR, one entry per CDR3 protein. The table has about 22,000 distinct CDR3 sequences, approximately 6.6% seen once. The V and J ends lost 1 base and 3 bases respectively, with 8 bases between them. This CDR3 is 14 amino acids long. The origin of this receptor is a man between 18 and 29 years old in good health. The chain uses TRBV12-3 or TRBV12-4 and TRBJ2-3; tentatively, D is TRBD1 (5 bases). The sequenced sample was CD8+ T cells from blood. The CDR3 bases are TGTGCCAGCAGTTTAGGGGCAGGGACAGATACGCAGTATTTT. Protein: CASSLGAGTDTQYF.